This T cell receptor (beta chain) originates from a study of T cell responses to AZD1222 COVID-19 vaccine. Turning to the study itself: Second doses were pooled across both intervals (about 4 or about 12 weeks).

Produced via immunoSEQ multiplex PCR; TCRdb's table is partial and in-frame only. The profile shows approximately 160,000 clones, approximately 90% of them singletons. Of note for this clone: Its antigen is not known.

Study conclusions and caveats: Only after the peak T cell response were repertoires sampled. Unmutated regions of variants are reportedly targeted by nearly half of spike-specific TCRs. Most donors were white British and more were female, and clonal diversity was possibly underestimated.

The material was peripheral blood, obtained on day 0 of AZD1222 vaccination. This receptor was identified in an adult in good health.

The CDR3 spells CASSGPTLGYTF. The CDR3 nucleotides are TGTGCCAGCAGTGGGCCAACCTTGGGCTACACCTTC. This sequence joins TRBV6-2 or TRBV6-3 and TRBJ1-2; D uncertain. The CDR3 has 12 amino acids. Germline V gene lookup returns CDR1 MNHEY and CDR2 SVGEGT. V was cut by 5 bases and J by 8 bases, with 12 bases left in between.